Following are 18 T cell receptor beta chains from one sample sequenced in a study of T cell responses to AZD1222 COVID-19 vaccine. Clones were sequenced by immunoSEQ multiplex PCR, and TCRdb holds only the in-frame ones, with some missing. The sample has some 120,000 clones; about 88% are singletons. Specimen: peripheral blood, collected on day 0 of AZD1222 vaccination. The receptors stem from an adult in good health.

This clone was observed a few times. The chain is built from TRBV5-1 and TRBJ1-6, with TRBD1 identical over 8 bases. The CDR3 is made up of 16 amino acids. V trimming: 6 bases; J trimming: 7 bases; junction bases outside the gene matches: 12. Looked up from germline, CDR1 is SGHRS and CDR2 is YFSETQ. As DNA, the CDR3 is TGCGCCAGCACCCGGACTCAGGGACAGGAGAATTCACCCCTCCACTTT. Its protein is CASTRTQGQENSPLHF. The full variable domain, its missing parts supplied by reference TRBV5-1 and TRBJ1-6, is KAGVTQTPRYLIKTRGQQVTLSCSPISGHRSVSWYQQTPGQGLQFLFEYFSETQRNKGNFPGRFSGRQFSNSRSEMNVSTLELGDSALYLCASTRTQGQENSPLHFGNGTRLTVT.

This chain connects TRBV5-1 to TRBJ1-4, with 11 bases aligning to TRBD1. The length of the CDR3 is 15 residues. Trimming removed 0 bases from V and 7 bases from J; junction bases left unmatched: 2. Germline V gives CDR1 SGHRS, CDR2 YFSETQ. This CDR3 is CASSLAGTGGEKLFF. The CDR3 DNA follows: TGCGCCAGCAGCTTGGCCGGGACAGGGGGTGAAAAACTGTTTTTT.

V usage is TRBV29-1 and J usage is TRBJ1-2; no reliable D call. The CDR3 consists of 14 residues. V was cut by 5 bases and J by 2 bases, with 15 bases left in between. CDR1 is SQVTM, CDR2 ANQGSEA, per germline. The CDR3 nucleotides read TGCAGCGTTTCCGGTGTAGGGCAAAACTATGGCTACACCTTC. It encodes CSVSGVGQNYGYTF. Full variable domain (remainder filled in from reference TRBV29-1 and TRBJ1-2): SAVISQKPSRDICQRGTSLTIQCQVDSQVTMMFWYRQQPGQSLTLIATANQGSEATYESGFVIDKFPISRPNLTFSTLTVSNMSPEDSSIYLCSVSGVGQNYGYTFGSGTRLTVV.

V usage is TRBV12-3 or TRBV12-4 and J usage is TRBJ2-3; no reliable D call. The V end lost 8 bases, the J end lost 1 base, and 10 bases lay between the germline ends. The CDR3 is 13 amino acids. The CDR3 spells CASYGSGTDTQYF. The CDR3 coding sequence is TGTGCCAGCTATGGGTCCGGCACAGATACGCAGTATTTT.

The chain uses TRBV9 and TRBJ1-1, with D tentatively TRBD1 (5 bases). Trimming cost V 3 bases and J 4 bases, with 7 bases left between them. CDR1 and CDR2 (germline): SGDLS, YYNGEE. The CDR3 has 12 amino acids. CDR3 coding DNA: TGTGCCAGCAGCGGACAGTTCACTGAAGCTTTCTTT. Protein: CASSGQFTEAFF.

This sequence joins TRBV19 and TRBJ2-2; tentatively, D is TRBD1 (5 bases). V was pared by 7 bases and J by 3 bases, with 18 bases between. Germline loops: CDR1 LNHDA, CDR2 SQIVND (reference sequence). CDR3 length equals 16 residues. The CDR3 DNA reads TGTGCCAGTAAGGCCAGGGAAGGGTATGACACCGGGGAGCTGTTTTTT. It codes for CASKAREGYDTGELFF.

The chain joins TRBV2 to TRBJ2-5, with TRBD2 matching 9 bases. With 7 bases clipped from V and 2 bases from J, the junction kept 14 bases outside the gene matches. Germline lookup yields CDR1 SNHLY and CDR2 FYNNEI. The CDR3 extends over 17 amino acids. CDR3 amino acids: CASKDNRAGGVQETQYF. The DNA for the CDR3 is TGTGCCAGCAAGGATAATAGAGCGGGGGGAGTTCAAGAGACCCAGTACTTC.

The V call is TRBV5-8, the J call TRBJ1-5; 8 nucleotides align to TRBD1. This CDR3 has 16 amino acids. CDR1 SGHTS and CDR2 YDEGEE come from the germline V gene. The trim removed 5 bases at V and 1 base at J, leaving 8 bases unmatched. Here the CDR3 reads CASRYHRGNSNQPQHF. DNA of the CDR3: TGTGCCAGCAGGTACCACAGGGGGAACAGCAATCAGCCCCAGCATTTT. Full variable domain (missing parts from reference TRBV5-8 and TRBJ1-5): EAGVTQSPTHLIKTRGQQATLRCSPISGHTSVYWYQQALGLGLQFLLWYDEGEERNRGNFPPRFSGRQFPNYSSELNVNALELEDSALYLCASRYHRGNSNQPQHFGDGTRLSIL.

The V and J genes are TRBV7-3 and TRBJ2-3, with 7 bases that match TRBD2. This CDR3 spans 16 amino acids. V dropped 5 bases and J dropped 5; count of bases not matched to a gene: 13. Germline CDR1 reads SGHTA; CDR2 reads FQGTGA. The CDR3 sequence is CASSLGTYPGGDTQYF. DNA for the CDR3: TGTGCCAGCAGCCTCGGGACGTACCCGGGGGGAGATACGCAGTATTTT.

The count of this clone is one. The genes are TRBV7-3 and TRBJ1-5, with TRBD1 matching over 7 bases. This CDR3 contains 14 residues. The trim removed 5 bases at V and 2 bases at J, leaving 3 bases unmatched. Germline CDR1 SGHTA, CDR2 FQGTGA. CDR3 protein: CASSLGQGNQPQHF. The CDR3 DNA follows: TGTGCCAGCAGCCTCGGACAGGGCAATCAGCCCCAGCATTTT. The full variable domain, its missing parts supplied by reference TRBV7-3 and TRBJ1-5, is GAGVSQTPSNKVTEKGKYVELRCDPISGHTALYWYRQSLGQGPEFLIYFQGTGAADDSGLPNDRFFAVRPEGSVSTLKIQRTERGDSAVYLCASSLGQGNQPQHFGDGTRLSIL.

The genes are TRBV7-9 and TRBJ1-2; weak D call: TRBD1 (6 bases). The V end was cut by 2 bases, the J end by 11 bases, with 18 bases between. This CDR3 contains 14 residues. Germline V gene sequence: CDR1 SEHNR, CDR2 FQNEAQ (reference sequence). The CDR3 bases are TGTGCCAGCAGCTTACTAGGGGGATGGATGGTTTACACCTTC. This sequence encodes CASSLLGGWMVYTF.

The chain is built from TRBV5-1 and TRBJ2-2; 7 nucleotides match TRBD1. Trimming took 4 bases from V and 3 from J; bases not matched to a gene: 6. CDR1 and CDR2 (germline): SGHRS, YFSETQ. The CDR3 consists of 15 residues. The CDR3 DNA follows: TGCGCCAGCAGCGTTACCGGGACAGACACCGGGGAGCTGTTTTTT. It codes for CASSVTGTDTGELFF.

This clone has a single count. The rearrangement joins TRBV10-3 to TRBJ1-1, with TRBD1 identical over 7 bases. This CDR3 comprises 12 residues. Losses at the gene ends were 11 bases for V and 4 bases for J; bases not matched to a gene: 7. CDR1 is ENHRY and CDR2 is SYGVKD in the germline V gene. The CDR3 sequence: CAVQGRGTEAFF. The CDR3, as DNA: TGTGCCGTACAGGGGAGGGGCACTGAAGCTTTCTTT.

The genes are TRBV4-2 and TRBJ2-2; D may be TRBD1 (6 bases). V gave up 1 base and J gave up 1 base, with 7 bases separating them. Per germline, CDR1 LGHNA and CDR2 YNFKEQ. This CDR3 comprises 15 residues. In DNA form, the CDR3 reads TGTGCCAGCAGCCAAGGGGGACAGAACACCGGGGAGCTGTTTTTT. Translating it yields CASSQGGQNTGELFF.

The CDR3, as DNA: TGTGCCAGCCTCCGAGGGCGGATCTCCTACAATGAGCAGTTCTTC. Translation: CASLRGRISYNEQFF. The chain employs TRBV28 and TRBJ2-1; D is perhaps TRBD2 (5 bases). The germline V and J ends were trimmed by 8 bases and 0 bases, with 14 bases remaining between them. Germline V gene data show CDR1 as MDHEN and CDR2 as SYDVKM. The CDR3 is 15 amino acids. The full variable domain, with the rest looked up from reference TRBV28 and TRBJ2-1, is DVKVTQSSRYLVKRTGEKVFLECVQDMDHENMFWYRQDPGLGLRLIYFSYDVKMKEKGDIPEGYSVSREKKERFSLILESASTNQTSMYLCASLRGRISYNEQFFGPGTRLTVL.

This rearrangement joins TRBV9 to TRBJ2-3, with D uncertain. The CDR3 runs to 14 residues. CDR1 is SGDLS, CDR2 YYNGEE, per germline. V was trimmed by 4 bases and J by 1 base, leaving 10 bases between them. DNA for the CDR3: TGTGCCAGCAGCTCTCCTGGCGGCACAGATACGCAGTATTTT. Translated: CASSSPGGTDTQYF.

This chain joins TRBV29-1 and TRBJ1-1; maybe TRBD1 (5 bases). CDR1 and CDR2 (germline): SQVTM, ANQGSEA. V lost 7 bases and J 4 bases, leaving 19 bases between the germline ends. The CDR3 totals 14 residues. CDR3 sequence reads: CSAPPAGSPTEAFF. CDR3 nucleotides: TGCAGCGCCCCTCCGGCAGGGAGTCCCACTGAAGCTTTCTTT.

The gene calls are TRBV23-1 and TRBJ1-3, with 9 nucleotides matching TRBD1. TRBV23-1 is identified as an open reading frame with a role that is uncertain. The CDR3 loop spans 18 amino acids. Trimming cost V 2 bases and J 4 bases; bases outside gene matches: 12. For the CDR3, the DNA is TGCGCCAGCAGTCAAGGGCAAACAGGGGGCGCGACCGGAAACACCATATATTTT. Translated: CASSQGQTGGATGNTIYF.